This TCR beta chain came from a study of T cells after yellow fever vaccination. General observations from the study: The presence of abundant clonotypes contaminating from the bulk population was possible in FACS-sorted repertoires. A secondary response was less intense yet reached its peak sooner, at day 5 versus 15.

TCRdb reanalysed the 5' RACE reads using MiXCR and keeps one entry per CDR3 protein. The table includes hundreds of thousands of distinct CDR3 sequences, 3.6% detected once. This clonotype has at least ten counts. Antigen unknown. Trimming pared 4 bases from V and 7 bases from J, leaving 16 bases between. The V gene's germline CDR1 is SGHTA and CDR2 FQGNSA. This CDR3 is 15 amino acids long. The sample here was PBMCs, taken on the day of the yellow fever booster vaccination. The chain carries TRBV7-2 and TRBJ2-2, with D possibly called TRBD1 or TRBD2 (5 bases each). The source is a man aged 18 to 30 who received the YFV17D yellow fever vaccine. This chain's CDR3 is CASSYGTFRFGELFF. The CDR3 DNA sequence: TGTGCCAGCAGCTACGGGACCTTCCGGTTCGGGGAGCTGTTTTTT.